These 26 T cell receptor beta chains originate from one sample sequenced in a study of blood T cell repertoires in COVID-19. Here immunoSEQ multiplex PCR was the method, and the copy in TCRdb shows in-frame clones only, minus some. The table includes around 180,000 clones, 84% detected once. Sequenced: peripheral blood. The receptors were sampled from a human donor in a cohort sampled during active COVID-19.

V gene TRBV7-2 combines with J gene TRBJ1-4, with D possibly being TRBD1 (6 bases). The CDR3 contains 14 residues. Trimming removed 5 bases at V and 8 bases at J, with 15 bases between. CDR1 SGHTA and CDR2 FQGNSA come from the germline V gene. Written as DNA, the CDR3 is TGTGCCAGCAGCAGGGGGAGGGGCGAAGAAAAACTGTTTTTT. Translating gives CASSRGRGEEKLFF.

The V call is TRBV19, the J call TRBJ1-2, with TRBD1 matching over 7 bases. Trimming cost V 8 bases and J 4 bases; bases outside gene matches: 7. Germline V gene data show CDR1 as LNHDA and CDR2 as SQIVND (reference sequence). The length of the CDR3 is 13 residues. CDR3 sequence reads: CASQKGGGYGYTF. The CDR3, as DNA: TGTGCCAGTCAGAAAGGGGGCGGCTATGGCTACACCTTC.

V is TRBV30 and J is TRBJ1-1; 7 nucleotides align to TRBD1. The CDR3 loop spans 12 amino acids. Unmatched junction bases numbered 6, after V lost 4 bases and J lost 7 bases. Looked up from germline, CDR1 is GTSNPN and CDR2 is SVGIG (reference sequence). For the CDR3, the DNA is TGTGCCTGGATCGACAGGGTATTTGAAGCTTTCTTT. Protein product: CAWIDRVFEAFF.

This chain links TRBV28 with TRBJ1-1; 9 nucleotides agree with TRBD1. CDR1 is MDHEN, CDR2 SYDVKM, per germline. After removal of 8 bases from V and 10 bases from J, the junction contained 14 bases not matched to a gene. CDR3 length: 14 amino acids. DNA for the CDR3: TGTGCCAGCGAACTGCCGGGACAGGGTTCCCGAGCTTTCTTT. It encodes CASELPGQGSRAFF.

The chain employs TRBV7-9 and TRBJ1-5; perhaps TRBD1 as D (5 bases). This CDR3 region has 17 residues. V lost 1 base and J 4 bases, leaving 17 bases between the germline ends. Looked up from germline, CDR1 is SEHNR and CDR2 is FQNEAQ (reference sequence). The CDR3 bases are TGTGCCAGCAGCTTAGGACAGAACACGGAGATTAATCAGCCCCAGCATTTT. Protein: CASSLGQNTEINQPQHF.

V is TRBV5-1 and J is TRBJ1-3, with D maybe TRBD1 (5 bases). CDR1 and CDR2 (germline): SGHRS, YFSETQ. Trimming shortened V by 0 bases and J by 4 bases, and 8 bases separated the two germline ends. The CDR3 sequence is 14 residues long. The CDR3 region is CASSLAGYGNTIYF. In DNA, the CDR3 is TGCGCCAGCAGCTTGGCAGGGTACGGAAACACCATATATTTT. Combining the CDR3 with reference TRBV5-1 and TRBJ1-3 gives the whole variable domain KAGVTQTPRYLIKTRGQQVTLSCSPISGHRSVSWYQQTPGQGLQFLFEYFSETQRNKGNFPGRFSGRQFSNSRSEMNVSTLELGDSALYLCASSLAGYGNTIYFGEGSWLTVV.

This clone was seen a few times. The genes are TRBV13 and TRBJ1-1, with unresolved D. Germline V CDR1 and CDR2: PRHDT, FYEKMQ (reference sequence). V shed 4 bases and J shed 1 base, with 16 bases lying between them. The CDR3 consists of 16 residues. The CDR3 DNA is TGTGCCAGCAGCTCCAGACATATCCGATCGAACACTGAAGCTTTCTTT. It translates to CASSSRHIRSNTEAFF.

The V call is TRBV3-1 (or the pseudogene TRBV3-2), the J call TRBJ2-3; D is unclear. Trimming pared 0 bases from V and 2 bases from J, leaving 9 bases between. Germline V gives CDR1 LGHDT, CDR2 YNNKEL (reference sequence). The CDR3 sequence is 15 residues long. CDR3: CASSQDVYLTDTQYF. CDR3 DNA sequence: TGTGCCAGCAGCCAAGACGTCTACCTCACAGATACGCAGTATTTT.

This CDR3 is CASTTQGVPRDTQYF. As DNA, the CDR3 is TGTGCCAGTACCACTCAGGGGGTACCAAGGGATACGCAGTATTTT. V gene TRBV19 combines with J gene TRBJ2-3; 7 bases agree with TRBD1. Losses at the gene ends were 7 bases for V and 6 bases for J; bases not matched to a gene: 13. The CDR3 length is 15 residues. Germline lookup yields CDR1 LNHDA and CDR2 SQIVND (reference sequence).

J is TRBJ2-1 and V is TRBV5-1, with TRBD1 matching over 7 bases. Germline loops: CDR1 SGHRS, CDR2 YFSETQ. The J segment lost 3 bases and the V segment lost 5 bases, leaving 11 bases of the junction unmatched. The CDR3 runs to 16 residues. CDR3 sequence: CASSKDRDNIYNEQFF. CDR3 DNA sequence: TGCGCCAGCAGTAAAGACAGGGATAATATCTACAATGAGCAGTTCTTC.

This rearrangement joins TRBV30 to TRBJ2-3; TRBD1 aligns across 9 bases. The CDR3 loop spans 12 amino acids. Trimming removed 7 bases from V and 4 bases from J; junction bases left unmatched: 3. Germline V lookup: CDR1 GTSNPN, CDR2 SVGIG (reference sequence). The CDR3 coding sequence is TGTGCCTTGGACAGGGGACCAGATACGCAGTATTTT. This translates into CALDRGPDTQYF.

The rearrangement links TRBV4-1 to TRBJ2-1; 7 nucleotides agree with TRBD2. The ends lost 0 bases at V and 8 bases at J; junction bases unmatched: 7. Germline CDR1 MGHRA, CDR2 YSYEKL. There are 15 residues in the CDR3. The CDR3 region is CASSQEGEGKDEQFF. As DNA, the CDR3 is TGCGCCAGCAGCCAAGAGGGGGAGGGTAAGGATGAGCAGTTCTTC.

In its sample, this clone was seen once. The J gene is TRBJ2-1, the V gene TRBV30; 12 bases align to TRBD2. CDR3 length: 17 amino acids. Germline CDR1 and CDR2: GTSNPN and SVGIG (reference sequence). J gave up 8 bases and V 2 bases, and 13 bases lay outside the gene matches. CDR3 sequence: CAWSKTSGGRPVDEQFF. DNA of the CDR3: TGTGCCTGGAGTAAGACTAGCGGGGGCCGGCCGGTGGATGAGCAGTTCTTC.

The rearrangement joins TRBV6-1 to TRBJ1-3; the match to TRBD1 covers 8 bases. Looked up from germline, CDR1 is MNHNS and CDR2 is SASEGT. The CDR3 extends over 17 amino acids. The ends lost 2 bases at V and 0 bases at J; junction bases unmatched: 6. CDR3 in amino acids: CASSENPGTGSGNTIYF. The CDR3 DNA reads TGTGCCAGCAGTGAAAATCCCGGGACAGGCTCTGGAAACACCATATATTTT.

This clone was detected a few times. V gene TRBV2 combines with J gene TRBJ1-1; D not resolved. Trimming left V 5 bases short and J 11 bases short, with 12 bases between. The germline gives CDR1 SNHLY, CDR2 FYNNEI. The CDR3 contains 11 residues. The CDR3 DNA sequence: TGTGCCAGCAGTCACAGACAAGAGGCTTTCTTT. It is translated as CASSHRQEAFF.

The gene calls are TRBV2 and TRBJ2-1; tentatively, D is TRBD2 (7 bases). Per the germline V gene, CDR1 is SNHLY and CDR2 is FYNNEI. Trimming left V 6 bases short and J 10 bases short, with 22 bases between. The CDR3 loop spans 15 amino acids. Written as DNA, the CDR3 is TGTGCCAGCAGCGGAACGGGGCGGGGGCTGGGGGAGCAGTTCTTC. Amino acids: CASSGTGRGLGEQFF.

The chain links TRBV6-6 to TRBJ1-2; no firm D call. This CDR3 has 14 amino acids. The V end was cut by 2 bases, the J end by 6 bases, with 13 bases between. The V gene's germline CDR1 is MNHNY and CDR2 SVGAGI (reference sequence). CDR3 DNA: TGTGCCAGCAGTTACGGGGAGACATATGATGGCTACACCTTC. It translates to CASSYGETYDGYTF.

The rearrangement uses TRBV7-9 and TRBJ1-4, with unresolved D. CDR1 is SEHNR and CDR2 is FQNEAQ in the germline V gene (reference sequence). This CDR3 comprises 14 residues. V gave up 1 base and J gave up 5 bases, with 8 bases separating them. The CDR3 spells CASSLGHLNEKLFF. In DNA form, the CDR3 reads TGTGCCAGCAGCTTAGGACACCTAAATGAAAAACTGTTTTTT.

This clone was counted a single time. This chain joins TRBV2 and TRBJ1-5; a possible D gene is TRBD1 (5 bases). CDR1 and CDR2 from the germline V gene are SNHLY and FYNNEI. The length of the CDR3 is 14 residues. The germline V and J ends were trimmed by 4 bases and 2 bases, with 9 bases remaining between them. The CDR3 protein is CASSGGRGNQPQHF. As DNA, the CDR3 is TGTGCCAGCAGTGGGGGCAGGGGCAATCAGCCCCAGCATTTT.

The gene calls are TRBV6-6 and TRBJ1-5, with a tentative D call TRBD1 (6 bases). Germline-derived CDR1 and CDR2 are MNHNY and SVGAGI (reference sequence). CDR3 length: 14 amino acids. The germline V and J ends were trimmed by 7 bases and 6 bases, with 16 bases remaining between them. As DNA, the CDR3 is TGTGCCAGCACCCCGACAGGTAGAAGTCAGCCCCAGCATTTT. It is translated as CASTPTGRSQPQHF.

The V gene is TRBV10-3, the J gene TRBJ1-2; TRBD1 is a possible D gene (5 bases). Germline lookup yields CDR1 ENHRY and CDR2 SYGVKD. CDR3 length equals 17 residues. V lost 3 bases, J lost 10 bases, and 27 bases lay in between. The CDR3 nucleotides read TGTGCCATCAGTGACCTCAACGGTGTCGGGGGGAGGATTGACTACACCTTC. This encodes CAISDLNGVGGRIDYTF.

This clone was counted only a few times. The rearrangement uses TRBV3-1 (or the pseudogene TRBV3-2) and TRBJ2-1; D is undetermined. The CDR3 has 13 amino acids. Trimming pared 0 bases from V and 12 bases from J, leaving 12 bases between. In germline, CDR1 is LGHDT, CDR2 YNNKEL (reference sequence). The DNA for the CDR3 is TGTGCCAGCAGCCAAGACCCTAGGTATGTGCAGTTCTTC. It yields the protein CASSQDPRYVQFF.

The chain is built from TRBV25-1 and TRBJ2-7; 7 bases are shared with TRBD1. This CDR3 region has 15 residues. Germline-derived CDR1 and CDR2 are MGHDK and SYGVNS. V lost 6 bases and J lost 2; bases outside the gene matches: 10. The DNA for the CDR3 is TGTGCCAGCAGCCTACCCGGGACAGATGCCTACGAGCAGTACTTC. As protein: CASSLPGTDAYEQYF.

The CDR3: CASSKEDRGPGYTF. For the CDR3, the DNA is TGTGCCAGCAGCAAAGAAGACAGGGGGCCCGGCTACACCTTC. The rearrangement joins TRBV21-1 to TRBJ1-2; TRBD1 is the table's D call, not checked against the DNA. TRBV21-1 is noted as a pseudogene. The CDR3 is 14 residues long.

This chain uses TRBV27 with TRBJ1-1, with D perhaps TRBD1 (6 bases). Germline V gene data show CDR1 as MNHEY and CDR2 as SMNVEV (reference sequence). The CDR3 has 12 amino acids. Trimming pared 8 bases from V and 3 bases from J, leaving 10 bases between. CDR3 DNA: TGTGCCAGCGGCCAGGGGTACACTGAAGCTTTCTTT. It translates to CASGQGYTEAFF.

The sample holds one count of this clone. This chain joins TRBV19 and TRBJ1-6; 8 nucleotides align to TRBD1. J lost 12 bases, V lost 1 base, and 5 bases had no gene match. Germline lookup yields CDR1 LNHDA and CDR2 SQIVND (reference sequence). The CDR3 extends over 14 amino acids. CDR3 DNA sequence: TGTGCCAGTAGTATAGGGGGGACAGGTCGACCCCTCCACTTT. Its protein is CASSIGGTGRPLHF.